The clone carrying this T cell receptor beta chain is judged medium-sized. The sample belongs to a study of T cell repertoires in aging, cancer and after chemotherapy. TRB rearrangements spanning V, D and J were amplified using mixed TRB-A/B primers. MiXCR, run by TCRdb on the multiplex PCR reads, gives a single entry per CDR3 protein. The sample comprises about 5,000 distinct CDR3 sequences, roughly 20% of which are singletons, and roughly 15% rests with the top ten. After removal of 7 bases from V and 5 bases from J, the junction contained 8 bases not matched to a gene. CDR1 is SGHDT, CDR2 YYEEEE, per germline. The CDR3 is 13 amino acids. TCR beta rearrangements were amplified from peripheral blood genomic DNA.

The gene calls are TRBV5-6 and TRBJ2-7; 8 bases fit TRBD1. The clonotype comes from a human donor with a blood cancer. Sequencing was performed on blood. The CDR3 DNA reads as TGTGCCAGCGTCGGACAGGGCTTTCACGAGCAGTACTTC. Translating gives CASVGQGFHEQYF.